The entry below describes one T cell receptor beta chain. Its cognate antigen is unknown. The CDR3 extends over 15 amino acids. CDR1 is SGHTA and CDR2 is FQGNSA in the germline V gene. V gave up 5 bases and J gave up 4 bases; unmatched junction bases: 8. The data were obtained in a study of cytomegalovirus exposure and HLA in healthy donors. General observations from the study: Excluded were some V segments that proved indistinguishable, including TRBV6-2 and TRBV6-3. Per a later analysis, 15,000 to 20,000 TCR beta sequences showed association with HLA alleles at 0.05 false discovery rate.

A multiplex PCR was run with 60 Vbeta primers and 13 Jbeta primers. The method was immunoSEQ multiplex PCR; TCRdb's version includes in-frame clones alone and lacks a portion of them. Of more than 150,000 clones listed, around 80% are singletons. The chain links TRBV7-2 to TRBJ1-2, with 9 nucleotides matching TRBD1. The specimen was PBMCs. The TCR originated in a man aged 18 to 29 in good health and CMV-seronegative. CDR3 amino acids: CASSGRDRAFYGYTF. In nucleotides, the CDR3 is TGTGCCAGCAGCGGCCGGGACAGGGCATTCTATGGCTACACCTTC.